The present T cell receptor (beta chain) was sequenced within a study of STAT3 mutations in large granular lymphocyte leukemia. Study-wide context: Roughly half of the longitudinally sequenced T-LGLL patients carried detectable canonical activating STAT3 mutations.

With regard to this clone: Antigen specificity is unknown.

General observations from the study: Every T-LGLL patient had at least one immunodominant TCRbeta clonotype.

Profiled with immunoSEQ multiplex PCR; TCRdb holds only in-frame clones, not every one. The table records about 42,000 clones, roughly three quarters of them present only once. From germline, CDR1 is SGHRS and CDR2 YFSETQ. Trimming removed 2 bases from V and 6 bases from J, with 6 bases in between. The CDR3 is made up of 11 amino acids. The V call is TRBV5-1, the J call TRBJ2-7; D is ambiguous. The clonotype was recovered from a human donor with T large granular lymphocyte leukemia. Some clones in this sample may be carry-over from other donors' samples. The sequencing sample was made of PBMCs. The DNA of the CDR3 is TGCGCCAGCAGCTTTCAGTCCGAGCAGTACTTC. It encodes CASSFQSEQYF.